This T cell receptor beta chain was sequenced for a study of blood T cell repertoires in COVID-19. Background on the study: Nucleic acid was either cDNA or gDNA, and it came from T cells, B-cell-depleted T cells, or PBMCs.

Authors' analysis steps: Estimates of nucleated cell counts were drawn from the amplification of reference gene primers. Libraries were prepared by immunoSEQ multiplex PCR; TCRdb keeps only in-frame clonotypes and omits some of them. V and J calls plus clone size are reproduced from that table; the DNA served to infer D and trimming. The data contain about 420,000 clones, 70% to 90% of them seen just once; the ten biggest clones take up 0.8% to 0.85%. Germline values: CDR1 KGHSH, CDR2 LQKENI. This CDR3 is 15 amino acids long. Trimming cost V 3 bases and J 3 bases; bases outside gene matches: 2. Seattle cases were enrolled at active infection and followed longitudinally.

The sequencing sample was made of peripheral blood. V is TRBV18 and J is TRBJ2-2, with 9 positions matching TRBD2. The TCR originated in a young man with COVID-19, enrolled during active disease. The CDR3 region has the DNA TGTGCCAGCTCACCTACTAGCGGGTACACCGGGGAGCTGTTTTTT. Residues: CASSPTSGYTGELFF.